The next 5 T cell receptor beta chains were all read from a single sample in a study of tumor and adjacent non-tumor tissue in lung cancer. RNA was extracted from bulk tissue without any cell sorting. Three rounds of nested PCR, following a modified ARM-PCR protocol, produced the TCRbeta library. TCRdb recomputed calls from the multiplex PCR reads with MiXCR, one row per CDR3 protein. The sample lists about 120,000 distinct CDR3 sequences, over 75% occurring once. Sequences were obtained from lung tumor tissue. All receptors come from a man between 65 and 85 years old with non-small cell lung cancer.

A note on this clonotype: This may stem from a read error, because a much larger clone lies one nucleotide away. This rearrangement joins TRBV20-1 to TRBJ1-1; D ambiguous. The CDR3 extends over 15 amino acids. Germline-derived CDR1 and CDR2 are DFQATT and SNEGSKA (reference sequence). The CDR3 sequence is CSARVWLEMNTGAFF. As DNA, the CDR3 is TGCAGTGCTAGAGTTTGGCTTGAAATGAACACTGGAGCTTTCTTT.

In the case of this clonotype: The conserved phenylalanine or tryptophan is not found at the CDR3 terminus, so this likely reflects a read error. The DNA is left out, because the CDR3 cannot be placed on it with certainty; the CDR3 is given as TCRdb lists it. This CDR3 is CSARDLDRGSYNEHFL. This chain uses TRBV20-1 with TRBJ2-1; the table names TRBD1, a call not compared with the DNA. Germline-derived CDR1 and CDR2 are DFQATT and SNEGSKA (reference sequence). With termini counted, the CDR3 has 16 amino acids.

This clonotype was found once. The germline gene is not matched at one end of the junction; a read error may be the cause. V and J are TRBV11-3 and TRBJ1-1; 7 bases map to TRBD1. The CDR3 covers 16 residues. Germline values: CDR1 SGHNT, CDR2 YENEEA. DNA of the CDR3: TGTGCCAGCAGCTTCCGGGACAGAATCCTGAAGACTGAAGCTCTCTTT. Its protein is CASSFRDRILKTEALF.

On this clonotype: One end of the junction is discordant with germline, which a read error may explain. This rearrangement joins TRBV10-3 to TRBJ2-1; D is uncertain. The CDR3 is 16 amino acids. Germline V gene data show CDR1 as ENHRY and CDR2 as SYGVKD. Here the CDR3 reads CANSDTSGSLPNIRFF. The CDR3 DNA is TGTGCCAACAGTGACACATCCGGGTCCCTACCTAACATACGGTTCTTC.

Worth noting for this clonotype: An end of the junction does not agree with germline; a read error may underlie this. The CDR3 here is CACTTRPTGELFF. CDR3 in DNA: TGCGCCTGCACTACTAGACCCACCGGGGAGCTGTTTTTT. J is TRBJ2-2 and V is TRBV6-2 or TRBV6-3; D may be TRBD2 (5 bases). This CDR3 spans 13 amino acids. Germline CDR1 and CDR2: MNHEY and SVGEGT.